This TCR beta chain was identified during a study of shared clonotypes between healthy human individuals. CDR1 LGHNA and CDR2 YSLEER come from the germline V gene. V lost 4 bases, J lost 4 bases, and 16 bases lay in between. The CDR3 consists of 15 residues. Study-level findings and limits: Sequencing depth was expected to affect clonotype sharing among donors. Generally, estimated richness proved larger in naive subsets than it did in memory subsets.

As regards this clone: Its matching antigen is unknown.

An assay was performed, and its level was deep. On sorted subsets, replicate PCRs used approximately 190 ng DNA, or 30,000 or so T cell genomes. Repertoires were generated with immunoSEQ multiplex PCR, while TCRdb's copy carries only in-frame clones and drops some. The sample lists 2 million to 2.5 million clones, 85% to 95% occurring once. The chain combines TRBV4-3 with TRBJ1-2, with TRBD1 as a possible D gene (5 bases). The clonotype was recovered from a young man in good health. Some clones in this sample may be carry-over from other donors' samples. What was sequenced was naive CD4+ T cells from PBMCs. Subset denoted: CD45RA+ positively selected. Written as DNA, the CDR3 is TGCGCCAGCAGCCTAAACCCCAGGGTTGGCTATGGCTACACCTTC. This sequence encodes CASSLNPRVGYGYTF.